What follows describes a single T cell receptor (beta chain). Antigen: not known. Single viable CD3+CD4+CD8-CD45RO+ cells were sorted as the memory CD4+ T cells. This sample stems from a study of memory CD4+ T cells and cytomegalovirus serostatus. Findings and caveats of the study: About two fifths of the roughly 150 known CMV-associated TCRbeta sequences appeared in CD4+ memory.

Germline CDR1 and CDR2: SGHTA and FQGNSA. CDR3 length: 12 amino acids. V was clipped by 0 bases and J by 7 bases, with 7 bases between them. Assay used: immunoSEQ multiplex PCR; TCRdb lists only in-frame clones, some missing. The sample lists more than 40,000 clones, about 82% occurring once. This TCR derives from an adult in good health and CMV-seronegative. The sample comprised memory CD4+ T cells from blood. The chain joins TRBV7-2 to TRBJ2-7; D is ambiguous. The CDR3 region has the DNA TGTGCCAGCAGCTTAGCGCAGAGAGAGCAGTACTTC. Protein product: CASSLAQREQYF. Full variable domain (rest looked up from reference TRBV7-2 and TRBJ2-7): GAGVSQSPSNKVTEKGKDVELRCDPISGHTALYWYRQSLGQGLEFLIYFQGNSAPDKSGLPSDRFSAERTGGSVSTLTIQRTQQEDSAVYLCASSLAQREQYFGPGTRLTVT.